This T cell receptor beta chain was documented in a study of blood T cell repertoires in COVID-19. J gave up 10 bases and V 8 bases, and 4 bases lay outside the gene matches. In germline, CDR1 is MNHEY, CDR2 SVGAGI. This CDR3 spans 13 amino acids. Produced via immunoSEQ multiplex PCR; TCRdb's table is partial and in-frame only. Among approximately 150,000 clones listed, over 80% were seen once. V gene TRBV6-5 combines with J gene TRBJ2-1; TRBD2 matches at 14 bases. This TCR was recovered from a woman between 45 and 60 years old with acute or convalescent COVID-19. The sequencing sample was made of peripheral blood. Here the CDR3 reads CASGRTSGGEQFF. For the CDR3, the DNA is TGTGCCAGCGGGAGGACTAGCGGGGGGGAGCAGTTCTTC.